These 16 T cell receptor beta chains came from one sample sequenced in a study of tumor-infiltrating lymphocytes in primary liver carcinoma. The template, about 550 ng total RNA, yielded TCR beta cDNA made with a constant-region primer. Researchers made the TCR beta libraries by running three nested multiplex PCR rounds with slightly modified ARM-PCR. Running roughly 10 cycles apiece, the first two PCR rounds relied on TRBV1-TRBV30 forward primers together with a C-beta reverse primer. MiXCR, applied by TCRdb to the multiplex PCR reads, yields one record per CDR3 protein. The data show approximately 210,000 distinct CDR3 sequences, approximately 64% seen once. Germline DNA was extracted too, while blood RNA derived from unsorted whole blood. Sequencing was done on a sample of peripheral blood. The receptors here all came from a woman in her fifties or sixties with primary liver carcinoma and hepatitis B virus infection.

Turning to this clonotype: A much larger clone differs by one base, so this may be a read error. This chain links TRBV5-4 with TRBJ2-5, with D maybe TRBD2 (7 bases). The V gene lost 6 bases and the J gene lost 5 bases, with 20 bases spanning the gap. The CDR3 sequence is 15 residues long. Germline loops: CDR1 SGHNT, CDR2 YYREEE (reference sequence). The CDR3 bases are TGTGCCAGCAACCCGGGGGGCGGGAATGGTGAGACCCAGTACTTC. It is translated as CASNPGGGNGETQYF.

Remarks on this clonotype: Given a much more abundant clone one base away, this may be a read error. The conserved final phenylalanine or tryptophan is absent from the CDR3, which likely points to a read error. CDR3 residues: CASSLAGTGSTDTQYS. In nucleotides, the CDR3 is TGTGCCAGCAGCTTAGCTGGGACAGGGAGCACAGATACGCAGTATTCT. This chain joins TRBV7-8 and TRBJ2-3; TRBD1 agrees at 9 bases. Germline V lookup: CDR1 SGHVS, CDR2 FQNEAQ. The V segment lost 0 bases and the J segment 0 bases; nucleotides outside the gene matches: 1. The CDR3 totals 16 residues.

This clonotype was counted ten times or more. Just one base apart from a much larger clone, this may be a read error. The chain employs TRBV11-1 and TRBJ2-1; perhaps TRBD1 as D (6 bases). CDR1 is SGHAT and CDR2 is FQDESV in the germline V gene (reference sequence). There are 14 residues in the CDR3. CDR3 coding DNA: TGTGCCAGCAGCTGGACAGTTTCCGACAATGAGCGGTTCTTC. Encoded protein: CASSWTVSDNERFF.

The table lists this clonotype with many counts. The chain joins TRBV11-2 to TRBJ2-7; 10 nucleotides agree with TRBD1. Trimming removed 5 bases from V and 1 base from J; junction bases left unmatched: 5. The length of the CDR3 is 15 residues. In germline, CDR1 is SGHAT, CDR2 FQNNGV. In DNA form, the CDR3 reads TGTGCCAGCAGCCGAGGGACAGGGGAGTCCTACGAGCAGTACTTC. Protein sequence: CASSRGTGESYEQYF. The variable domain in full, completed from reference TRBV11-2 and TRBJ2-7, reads EAGVAQSPRYKIIEKRQSVAFWCNPISGHATLYWYQQILGQGPKLLIQFQNNGVVDDSQLPKDRFSAERLKGVDSTLKIQPAKLEDSAVYLCASSRGTGESYEQYFGPGTRLTVT.

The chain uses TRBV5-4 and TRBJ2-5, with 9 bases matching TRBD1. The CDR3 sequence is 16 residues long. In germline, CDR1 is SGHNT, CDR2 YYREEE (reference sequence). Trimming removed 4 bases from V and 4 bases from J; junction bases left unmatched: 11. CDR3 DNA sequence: TGTGCCAGCAGCCCCCTGGGGACAGGGATGGGAGAGACCCAGTACTTC. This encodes CASSPLGTGMGETQYF.

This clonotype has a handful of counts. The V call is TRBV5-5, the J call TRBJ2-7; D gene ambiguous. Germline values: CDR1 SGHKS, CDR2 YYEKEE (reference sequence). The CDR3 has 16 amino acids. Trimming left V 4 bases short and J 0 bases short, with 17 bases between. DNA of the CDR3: TGTGCCAGCAGCCCAGGACCGCTTAGGAGCTCCTACGAGCAGTACTTC. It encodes CASSPGPLRSSYEQYF. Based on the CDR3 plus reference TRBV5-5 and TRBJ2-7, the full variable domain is DAGVTQSPTHLIKTRGQQVTLRCSPISGHKSVSWYQQVLGQGPQFIFQYYEKEERGRGNFPDRFSARQFPNYSSELNVNALLLGDSALYLCASSPGPLRSSYEQYFGPGTRLTVT.

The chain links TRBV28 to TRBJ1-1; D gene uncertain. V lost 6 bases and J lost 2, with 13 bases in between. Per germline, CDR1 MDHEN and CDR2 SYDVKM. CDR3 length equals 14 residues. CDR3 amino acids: CASSATPGNTEAFF. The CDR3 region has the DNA TGTGCCAGCAGCGCGACCCCCGGAAACACTGAAGCTTTCTTT.

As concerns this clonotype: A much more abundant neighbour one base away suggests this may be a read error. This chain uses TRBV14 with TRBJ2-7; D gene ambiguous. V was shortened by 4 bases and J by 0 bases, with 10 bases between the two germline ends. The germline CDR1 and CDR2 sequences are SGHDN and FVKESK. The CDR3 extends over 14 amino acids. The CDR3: CASSRMGISYEQYF. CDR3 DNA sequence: TGTGCCAGCAGCCGGATGGGTATCTCCTACGAGCAGTACTTC.

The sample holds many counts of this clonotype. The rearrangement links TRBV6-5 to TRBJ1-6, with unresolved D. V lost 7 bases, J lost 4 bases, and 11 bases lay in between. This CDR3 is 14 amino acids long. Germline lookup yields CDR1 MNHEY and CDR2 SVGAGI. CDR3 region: CASTPGVYNSPLHF. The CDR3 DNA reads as TGTGCCAGCACCCCCGGGGTATATAATTCACCCCTCCACTTT.

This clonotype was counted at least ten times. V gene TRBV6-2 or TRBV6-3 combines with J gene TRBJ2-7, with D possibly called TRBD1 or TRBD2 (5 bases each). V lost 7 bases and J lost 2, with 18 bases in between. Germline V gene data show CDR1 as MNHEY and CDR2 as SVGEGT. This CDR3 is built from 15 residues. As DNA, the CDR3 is TGTGCCAGCACAAGAAGGGGCCACGGGACCTACGAGCAGTACTTC. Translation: CASTRRGHGTYEQYF.

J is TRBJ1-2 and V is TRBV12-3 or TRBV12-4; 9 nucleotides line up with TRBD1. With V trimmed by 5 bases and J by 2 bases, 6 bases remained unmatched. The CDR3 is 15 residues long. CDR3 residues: CASSADGTGNYGYTF. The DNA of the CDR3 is TGTGCCAGCAGTGCCGATGGGACAGGGAACTATGGCTACACCTTC.

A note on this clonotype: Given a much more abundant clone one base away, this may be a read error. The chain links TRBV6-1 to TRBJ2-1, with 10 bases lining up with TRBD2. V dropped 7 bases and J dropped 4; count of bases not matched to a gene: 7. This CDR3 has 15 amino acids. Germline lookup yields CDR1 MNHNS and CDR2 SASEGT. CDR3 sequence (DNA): TGTGCCAGCAAGATAGCGGGAGGCGGTTACAATGAGCAGTTCTTC. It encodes CASKIAGGGYNEQFF.

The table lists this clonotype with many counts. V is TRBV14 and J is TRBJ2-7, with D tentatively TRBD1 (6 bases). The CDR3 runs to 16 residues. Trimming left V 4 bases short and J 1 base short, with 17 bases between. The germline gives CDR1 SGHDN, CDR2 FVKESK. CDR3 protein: CASSLTTGTISYEQYF. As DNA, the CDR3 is TGTGCCAGCAGCCTCACGACCGGGACAATTTCCTACGAGCAGTACTTC.

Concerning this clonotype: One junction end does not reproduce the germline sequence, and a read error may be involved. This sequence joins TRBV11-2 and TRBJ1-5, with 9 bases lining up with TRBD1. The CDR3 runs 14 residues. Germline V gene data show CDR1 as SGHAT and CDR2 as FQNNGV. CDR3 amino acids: CASSWDRVNLPQHF. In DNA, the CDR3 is TGTGCCAGCAGTTGGGACAGGGTCAATCTGCCCCAACATTTT.

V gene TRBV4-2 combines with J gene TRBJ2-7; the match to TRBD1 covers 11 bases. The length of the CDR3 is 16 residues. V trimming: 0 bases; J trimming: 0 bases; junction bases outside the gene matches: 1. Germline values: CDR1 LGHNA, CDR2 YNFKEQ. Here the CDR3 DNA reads TGTGCCAGCAGCCAAGAGGGGACAGGGGGCTCCTACGAGCAGTACTTC. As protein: CASSQEGTGGSYEQYF.

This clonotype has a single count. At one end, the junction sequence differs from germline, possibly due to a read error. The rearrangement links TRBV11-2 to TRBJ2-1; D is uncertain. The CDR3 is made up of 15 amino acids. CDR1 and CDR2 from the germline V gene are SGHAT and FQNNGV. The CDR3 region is CASSIDGSSYNDQFF. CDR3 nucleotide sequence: TGTGCCAGTAGCATAGATGGTAGCTCCTACAATGATCAGTTCTTC.